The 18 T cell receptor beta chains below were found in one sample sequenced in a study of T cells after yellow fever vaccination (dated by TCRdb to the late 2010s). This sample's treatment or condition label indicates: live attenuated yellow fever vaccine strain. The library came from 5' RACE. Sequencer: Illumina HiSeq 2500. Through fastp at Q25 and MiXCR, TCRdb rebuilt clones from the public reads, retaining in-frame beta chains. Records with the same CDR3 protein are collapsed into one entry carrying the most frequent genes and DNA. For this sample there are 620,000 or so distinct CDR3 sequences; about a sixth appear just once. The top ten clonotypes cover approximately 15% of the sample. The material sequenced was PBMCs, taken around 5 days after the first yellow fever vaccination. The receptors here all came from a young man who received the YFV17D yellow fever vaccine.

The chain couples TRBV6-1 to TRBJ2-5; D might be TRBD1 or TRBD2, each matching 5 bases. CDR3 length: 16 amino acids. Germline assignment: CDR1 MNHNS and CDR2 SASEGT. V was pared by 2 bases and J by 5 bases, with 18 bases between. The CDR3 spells CASSEFKNRWDETQYF. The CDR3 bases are TGTGCCAGCAGTGAATTTAAAAACAGGTGGGACGAGACCCAGTACTTC.

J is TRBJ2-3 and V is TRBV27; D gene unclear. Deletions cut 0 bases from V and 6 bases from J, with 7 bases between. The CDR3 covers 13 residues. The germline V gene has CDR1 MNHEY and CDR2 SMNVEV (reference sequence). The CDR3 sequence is CASSLSGQDTQYF. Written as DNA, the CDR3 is TGTGCCAGCAGTTTATCAGGGCAGGATACGCAGTATTTT.

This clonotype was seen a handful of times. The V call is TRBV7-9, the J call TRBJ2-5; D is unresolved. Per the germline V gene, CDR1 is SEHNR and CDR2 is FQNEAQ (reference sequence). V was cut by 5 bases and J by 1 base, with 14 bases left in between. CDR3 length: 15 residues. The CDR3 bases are TGTGCCAGCAGCGTGGGAAGACGGGCCCAAGAGACCCAGTACTTC. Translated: CASSVGRRAQETQYF.

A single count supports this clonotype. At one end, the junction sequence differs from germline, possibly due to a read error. The CDR3 bases are TGTGCTAGCAGCTTTAATCATGGTGGGGAGACCCAGTACTTC. This sequence encodes CASSFNHGGETQYF. J is TRBJ2-5 and V is TRBV7-7; D remains unclear. The CDR3 loop spans 14 amino acids. Germline V gene sequence: CDR1 SSHAT, CDR2 FNYEAQ (reference sequence).

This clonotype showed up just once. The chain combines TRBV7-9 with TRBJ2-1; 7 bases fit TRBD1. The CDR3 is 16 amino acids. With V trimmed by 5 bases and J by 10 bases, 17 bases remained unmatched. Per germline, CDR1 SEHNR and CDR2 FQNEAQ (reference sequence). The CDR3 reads CASSPTLGTESREQFF. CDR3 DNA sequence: TGTGCCAGCAGCCCCACCCTTGGGACAGAGTCACGGGAGCAGTTCTTC.

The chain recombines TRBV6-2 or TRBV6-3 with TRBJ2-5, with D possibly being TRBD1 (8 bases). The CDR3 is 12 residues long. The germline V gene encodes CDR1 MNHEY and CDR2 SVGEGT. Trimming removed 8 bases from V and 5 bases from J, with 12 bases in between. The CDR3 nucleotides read TGTGCCAGCGGACAGGGAGGGGAGACCCAGTACTTC. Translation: CASGQGGETQYF.

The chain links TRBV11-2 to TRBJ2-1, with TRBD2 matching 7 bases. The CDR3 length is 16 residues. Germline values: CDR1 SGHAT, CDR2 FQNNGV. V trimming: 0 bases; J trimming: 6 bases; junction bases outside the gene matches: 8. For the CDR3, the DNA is TGTGCCAGCAGCTTAGATGGTGCGGGGGAAACCAATGAGCAGTTCTTC. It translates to CASSLDGAGETNEQFF.

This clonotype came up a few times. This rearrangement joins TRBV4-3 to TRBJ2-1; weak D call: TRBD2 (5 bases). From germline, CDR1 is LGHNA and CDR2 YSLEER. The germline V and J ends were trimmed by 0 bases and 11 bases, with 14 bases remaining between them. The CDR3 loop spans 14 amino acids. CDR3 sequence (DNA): TGCGCCAGCAGCCAAGATCTCCCAAGCGGAAAGCAGTTCTTC. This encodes CASSQDLPSGKQFF.

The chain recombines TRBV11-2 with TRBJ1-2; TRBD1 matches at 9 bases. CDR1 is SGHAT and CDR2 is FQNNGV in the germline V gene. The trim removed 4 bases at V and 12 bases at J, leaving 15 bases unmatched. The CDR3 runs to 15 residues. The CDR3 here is CASSSRDRDPLFHTF. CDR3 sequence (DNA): TGTGCCAGCAGCTCCCGGGACAGGGACCCTCTTTTTCACACCTTC.

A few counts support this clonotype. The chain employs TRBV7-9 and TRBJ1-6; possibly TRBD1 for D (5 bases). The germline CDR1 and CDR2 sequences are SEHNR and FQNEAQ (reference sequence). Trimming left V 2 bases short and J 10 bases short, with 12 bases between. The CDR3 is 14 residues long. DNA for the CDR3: TGTGCCAGCAGCTTAATGAGGGGTCGATCACCCCTCCACTTT. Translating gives CASSLMRGRSPLHF.

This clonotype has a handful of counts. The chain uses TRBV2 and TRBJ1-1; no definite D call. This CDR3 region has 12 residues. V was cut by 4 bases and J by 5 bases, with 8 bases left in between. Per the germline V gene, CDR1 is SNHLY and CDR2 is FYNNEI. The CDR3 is CASSVLGTEAFF. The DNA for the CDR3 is TGTGCCAGCAGTGTTTTGGGTACTGAAGCTTTCTTT.

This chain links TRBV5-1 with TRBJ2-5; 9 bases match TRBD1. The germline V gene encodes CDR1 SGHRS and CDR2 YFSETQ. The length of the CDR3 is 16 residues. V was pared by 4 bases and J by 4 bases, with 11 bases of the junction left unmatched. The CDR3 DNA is TGCGCCAGCAGCCCCACCTTAACAGGGGGCAGAGAGACCCAGTACTTC. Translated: CASSPTLTGGRETQYF.

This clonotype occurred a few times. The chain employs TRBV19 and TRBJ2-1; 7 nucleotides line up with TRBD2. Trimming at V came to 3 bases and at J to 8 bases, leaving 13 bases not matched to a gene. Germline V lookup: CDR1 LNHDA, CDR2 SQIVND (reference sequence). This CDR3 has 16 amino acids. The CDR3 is CASSIRMTSTGYEQFF. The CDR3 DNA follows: TGTGCCAGTAGTATCCGAATGACTAGCACTGGTTATGAGCAGTTCTTC.

The chain's CDR3 is CASSYRGGEQYV. The CDR3 coding sequence is TGTGCCAGCAGTTATCGGGGCGGGGAGCAGTACGTC. The chain carries TRBV6-2 or TRBV6-3 and TRBJ2-7; tentatively, D is TRBD1 or TRBD2 (5 bases each). In germline, CDR1 is MNHEY, CDR2 SVGEGT. The CDR3 extends over 12 amino acids. Trimming removed 3 bases from V and 7 bases from J, with 10 bases in between.

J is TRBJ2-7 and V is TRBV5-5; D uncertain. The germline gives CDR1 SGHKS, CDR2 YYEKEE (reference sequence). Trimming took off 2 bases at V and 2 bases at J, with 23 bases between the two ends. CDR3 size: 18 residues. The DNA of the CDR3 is TGTGCCAGCAGCTTTGGGCCGGCTGATGGGCGGATTGCCTACGAGCAGTACTTC. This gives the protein CASSFGPADGRIAYEQYF.

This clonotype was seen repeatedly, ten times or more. CDR3 amino acids: CASSPDNLNTEAFF. The CDR3 DNA reads as TGCGCCAGCAGCCCCGACAACTTGAACACTGAAGCTTTCTTT. The chain is built from TRBV5-1 and TRBJ1-1; no definite D call. V was shortened by 4 bases and J by 0 bases, with 10 bases between the two germline ends. The V gene's germline CDR1 is SGHRS and CDR2 YFSETQ. This CDR3 has 14 amino acids.

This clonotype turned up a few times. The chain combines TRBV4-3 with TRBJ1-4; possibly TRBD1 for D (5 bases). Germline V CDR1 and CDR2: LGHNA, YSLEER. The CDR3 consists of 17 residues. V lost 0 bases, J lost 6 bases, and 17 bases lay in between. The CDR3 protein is CASSQDRGGRSDEKLFF. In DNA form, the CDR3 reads TGCGCCAGCAGCCAAGATCGCGGGGGGAGGTCGGATGAAAAACTGTTTTTT.

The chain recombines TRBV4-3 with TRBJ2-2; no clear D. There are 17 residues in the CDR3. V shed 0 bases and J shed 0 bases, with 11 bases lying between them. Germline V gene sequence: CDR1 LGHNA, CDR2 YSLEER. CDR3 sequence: CASSQEGWAANTGELFF. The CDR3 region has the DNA TGCGCCAGCAGCCAAGAAGGGTGGGCCGCGAACACCGGGGAGCTGTTTTTT.